These 8 T cell receptor beta chains were all obtained from the same sample, sequenced in a study of blood T cells in healthy people across ages. Using a J-beta primer mix together with a sample-barcoded 5' primer, a second PCR was run for roughly 7 to 12 cycles. TCRdb redid the calling of the 5' RACE reads with MiXCR, one entry per CDR3 protein. In the table there are roughly 790,000 distinct CDR3 sequences, 40% to 45% of which are singletons. Sequencing was performed on blood. These receptors originate from an older woman in good health.

This clonotype was counted ten times or more. At one of its ends the junction is not consistent with the germline gene, which may arise from a read error. The chain employs TRBV7-9 and TRBJ2-1; D is perhaps TRBD2 (6 bases). Germline V gene sequence: CDR1 SEHNR, CDR2 FQNEAQ (reference sequence). This CDR3 has 15 amino acids. CDR3 DNA sequence: TGTGCCAGCAGCTTAGCGGGGGACTCCGACAATGAGCAGTTCTTC. This encodes CASSLAGDSDNEQFF.

V usage is TRBV3-1 and J usage is TRBJ2-7, with 10 bases aligning to TRBD2. Trimming took 6 bases from V and 5 from J; bases not matched to a gene: 7. From germline, CDR1 is LGHDT and CDR2 YNNKEL (reference sequence). The CDR3 loop spans 14 amino acids. The CDR3 here is CASSASGRSHEQYF. The CDR3 coding sequence is TGTGCCAGCAGTGCTAGCGGGAGATCACACGAGCAGTACTTC.

This clonotype was seen once. This rearrangement joins TRBV20-1 to TRBJ2-1, with a possible D match to TRBD2 (6 bases). The CDR3 sequence is 15 residues long. Trimming removed 5 bases at V and 4 bases at J, with 18 bases between. Germline CDR1 and CDR2: DFQATT and SNEGSKA (reference sequence). CDR3 in amino acids: CSAGKPGLVYNEQFF. Written as DNA, the CDR3 is TGCAGTGCTGGAAAACCGGGACTCGTGTACAATGAGCAGTTCTTC.

In this sample, this clonotype turned up a few times. The chain uses TRBV27 and TRBJ2-2, with 8 bases fitting TRBD2. Germline values: CDR1 MNHEY, CDR2 SMNVEV (reference sequence). V was clipped by 7 bases and J by 1 base; unmatched bases: 5. The CDR3 sequence is 15 residues long. The CDR3 sequence: CASKDLAGNTGELFF. The CDR3 DNA is TGTGCCAGCAAAGATCTAGCGGGGAACACCGGGGAGCTGTTTTTT.

J is TRBJ1-2 and V is TRBV28, with TRBD1 identical over 8 bases. Trimming at V came to 6 bases and at J to 7 bases, leaving 13 bases not matched to a gene. The CDR3 sequence is 15 residues long. Germline values: CDR1 MDHEN, CDR2 SYDVKM. CDR3 nucleotides: TGTGCCAGCAGCCGAACTCGGACAGGGTGGGGTGGCTACACCTTC. It translates to CASSRTRTGWGGYTF.

This sequence joins TRBV15 and TRBJ2-5; TRBD2 matches at 7 bases. V dropped 0 bases and J dropped 1; count of bases not matched to a gene: 5. Germline assignment: CDR1 LNHNV and CDR2 YYDKDF (reference sequence). The CDR3 has 16 residues. DNA of the CDR3: TGTGCCACCAGCAGAGATCAGGGAGGGGCCCAAGAGACCCAGTACTTC. Residues: CATSRDQGGAQETQYF.

This clonotype was seen at least ten times. The chain uses TRBV20-1 and TRBJ2-7; TRBD1 is a possible D gene (5 bases). The CDR3 has 12 residues. Germline assignment: CDR1 DFQATT and CDR2 SNEGSKA (reference sequence). V gave up 7 bases and J gave up 1 base, with 11 bases separating them. The CDR3 reads CSVYQGSYEQYF. The CDR3 nucleotides are TGCAGTGTGTACCAGGGTTCCTACGAGCAGTACTTC.

This sequence joins TRBV20-1 and TRBJ1-6; D is possibly TRBD1 (5 bases). Germline lookup yields CDR1 DFQATT and CDR2 SNEGSKA (reference sequence). The CDR3 has 13 amino acids. Trimming left V 2 bases short and J 7 bases short, with 9 bases between. CDR3 coding DNA: TGCAGTGCTAGAACGACAGTCAATTCACCCCTCCACTTT. Its protein product is CSARTTVNSPLHF.